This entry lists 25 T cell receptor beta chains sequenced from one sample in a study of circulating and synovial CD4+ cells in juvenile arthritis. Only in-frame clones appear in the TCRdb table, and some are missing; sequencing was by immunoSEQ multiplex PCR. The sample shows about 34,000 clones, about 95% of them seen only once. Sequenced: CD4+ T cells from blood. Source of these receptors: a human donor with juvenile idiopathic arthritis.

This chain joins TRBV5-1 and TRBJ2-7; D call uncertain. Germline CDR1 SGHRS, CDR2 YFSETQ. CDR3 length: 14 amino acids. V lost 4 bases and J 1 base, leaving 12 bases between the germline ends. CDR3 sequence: CASSMSTASYEQYF. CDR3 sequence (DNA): TGCGCCAGCAGCATGTCTACAGCTTCCTACGAGCAGTACTTC.

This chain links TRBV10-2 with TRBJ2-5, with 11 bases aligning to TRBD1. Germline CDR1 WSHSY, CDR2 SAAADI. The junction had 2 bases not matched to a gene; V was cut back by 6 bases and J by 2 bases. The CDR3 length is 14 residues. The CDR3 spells CASRDRGRQETQYF. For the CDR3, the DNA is TGCGCCAGCAGGGACAGGGGGCGTCAAGAGACCCAGTACTTC.

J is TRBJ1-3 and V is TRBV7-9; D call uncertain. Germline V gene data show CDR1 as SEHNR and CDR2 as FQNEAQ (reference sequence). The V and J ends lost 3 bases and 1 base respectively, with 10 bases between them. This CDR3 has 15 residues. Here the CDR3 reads CASSLTRSSGNTIYF. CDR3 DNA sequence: TGTGCCAGCAGCTTGACCAGGTCGTCTGGAAACACCATATATTTT. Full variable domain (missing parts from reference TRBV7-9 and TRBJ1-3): DTGVSQNPRHKITKRGQNVTFRCDPISEHNRLYWYRQTLGQGPEFLTYFQNEAQLEKSRLLSDRFSAERPKGSFSTLEIQRTEQGDSAMYLCASSLTRSSGNTIYFGEGSWLTVV.

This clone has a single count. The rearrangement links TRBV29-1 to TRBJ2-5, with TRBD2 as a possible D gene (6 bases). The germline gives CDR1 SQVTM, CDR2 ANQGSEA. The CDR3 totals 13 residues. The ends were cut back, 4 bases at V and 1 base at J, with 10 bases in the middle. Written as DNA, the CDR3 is TGCAGCGTTGGGGGACTCTCCCAAGAGACCCAGTACTTC. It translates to CSVGGLSQETQYF.

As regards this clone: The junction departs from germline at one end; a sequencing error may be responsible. DNA for the CDR3: TGTGCCAGCAGTTACCCTGGCGCGAGGGCAAACTATGGCTACCCCTTC. Amino acids: CASSYPGARANYGYPF. The chain links TRBV6-5 to TRBJ1-2; the D is unclear. There are 16 residues in the CDR3. Germline lookup yields CDR1 MNHEY and CDR2 SVGAGI.

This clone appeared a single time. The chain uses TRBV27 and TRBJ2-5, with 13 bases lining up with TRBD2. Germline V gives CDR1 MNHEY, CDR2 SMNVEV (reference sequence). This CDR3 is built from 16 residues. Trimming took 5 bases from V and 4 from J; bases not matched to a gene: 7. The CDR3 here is CASSARLAGGRETQYF. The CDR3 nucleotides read TGTGCCAGCAGTGCCCGACTAGCGGGAGGTAGAGAGACCCAGTACTTC.

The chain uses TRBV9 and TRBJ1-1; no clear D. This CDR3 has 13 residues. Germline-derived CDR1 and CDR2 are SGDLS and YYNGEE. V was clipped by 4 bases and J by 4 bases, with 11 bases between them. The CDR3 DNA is TGTGCCAGCAGCCTTGGCGGAGGCACTGAAGCTTTCTTT. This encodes CASSLGGGTEAFF.

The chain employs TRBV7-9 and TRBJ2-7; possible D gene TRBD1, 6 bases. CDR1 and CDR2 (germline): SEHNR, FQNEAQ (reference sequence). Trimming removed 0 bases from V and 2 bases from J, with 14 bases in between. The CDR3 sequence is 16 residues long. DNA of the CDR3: TGTGCCAGCAGCTTAGCCCGTGGGGCAGGGGCCTACGAGCAGTACTTC. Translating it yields CASSLARGAGAYEQYF.

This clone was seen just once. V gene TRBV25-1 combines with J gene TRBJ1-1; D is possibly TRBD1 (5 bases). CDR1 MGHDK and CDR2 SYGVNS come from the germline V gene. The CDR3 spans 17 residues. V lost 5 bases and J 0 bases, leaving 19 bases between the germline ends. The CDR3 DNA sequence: TGTGCCAGCAGTCCTCAAGGAGGAGGGACCATGAACACTGAAGCTTTCTTT. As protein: CASSPQGGGTMNTEAFF.

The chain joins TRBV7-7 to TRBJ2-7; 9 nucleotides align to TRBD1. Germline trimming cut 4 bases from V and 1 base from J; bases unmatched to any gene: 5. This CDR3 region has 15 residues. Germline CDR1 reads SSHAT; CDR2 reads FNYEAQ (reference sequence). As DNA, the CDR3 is TGTGCCAGCAGCTGGGGACAGGGCATTTCCTACGAGCAGTACTTC. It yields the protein CASSWGQGISYEQYF.

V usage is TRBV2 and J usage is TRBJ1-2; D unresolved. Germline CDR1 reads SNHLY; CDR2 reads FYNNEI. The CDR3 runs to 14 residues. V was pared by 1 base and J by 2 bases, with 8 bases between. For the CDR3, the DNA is TGTGCCAGCAGTGAAGGGACGGGAAACTATGGCTACACCTTC. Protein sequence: CASSEGTGNYGYTF.

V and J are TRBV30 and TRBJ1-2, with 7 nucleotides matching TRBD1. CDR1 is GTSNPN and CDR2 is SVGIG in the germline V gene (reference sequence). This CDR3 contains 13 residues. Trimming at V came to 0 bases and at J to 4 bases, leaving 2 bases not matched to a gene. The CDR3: CAWSVQGTYGYTF. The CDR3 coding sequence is TGTGCCTGGAGTGTACAGGGGACCTATGGCTACACCTTC.

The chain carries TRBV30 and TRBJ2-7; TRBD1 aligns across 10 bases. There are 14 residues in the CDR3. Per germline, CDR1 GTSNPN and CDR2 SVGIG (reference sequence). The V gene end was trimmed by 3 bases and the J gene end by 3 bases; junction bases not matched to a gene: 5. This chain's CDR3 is CAWSRTGGVYEQYF. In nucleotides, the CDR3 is TGTGCCTGGAGCAGGACAGGGGGGGTCTACGAGCAGTACTTC.

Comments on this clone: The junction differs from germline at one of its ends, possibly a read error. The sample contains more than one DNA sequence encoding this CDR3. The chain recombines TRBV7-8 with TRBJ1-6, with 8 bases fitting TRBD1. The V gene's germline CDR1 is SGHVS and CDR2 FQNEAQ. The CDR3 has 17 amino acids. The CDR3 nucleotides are TGTGCCAGCAGCTCCTCCAGGGGGCGAGAGTATAATTCCCCCCTCCACTTT. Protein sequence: CASSSSRGREYNSPLHF. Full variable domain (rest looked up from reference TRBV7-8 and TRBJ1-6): GAGVSQSPRYKVAKRGQDVALRCDPISGHVSLFWYQQALGQGPEFLTYFQNEAQLDKSGLPSDRFFAERPEGSVSTLKIQRTQQEDSAVYLCASSSSRGREYNSPLHFGNGTRLTVT.

The CDR3 DNA sequence: TGTGCCAGTAACAGGGGCTCCTACAATGAGCAGTTCTTC. Protein: CASNRGSYNEQFF. This rearrangement joins TRBV7-2 to TRBJ2-1, with 7 bases identical to TRBD1. This CDR3 spans 13 amino acids. Unmatched junction bases numbered 2, after V lost 9 bases and J lost 0 bases. Germline CDR1 and CDR2: SGHTA and FQGNSA.

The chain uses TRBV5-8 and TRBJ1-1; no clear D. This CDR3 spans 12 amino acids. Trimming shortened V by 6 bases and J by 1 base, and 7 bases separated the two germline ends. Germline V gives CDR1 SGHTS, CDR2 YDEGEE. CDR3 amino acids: CASTTRNTEAFF. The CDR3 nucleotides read TGTGCCAGCACCACGAGGAACACTGAAGCTTTCTTT.

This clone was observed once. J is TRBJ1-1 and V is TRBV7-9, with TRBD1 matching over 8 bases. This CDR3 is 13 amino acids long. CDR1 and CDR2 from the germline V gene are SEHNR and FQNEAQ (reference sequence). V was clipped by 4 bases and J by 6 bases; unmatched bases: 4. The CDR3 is CASSSTGGAEAFF. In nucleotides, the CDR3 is TGTGCCAGCAGCTCTACAGGGGGGGCTGAAGCTTTCTTT.

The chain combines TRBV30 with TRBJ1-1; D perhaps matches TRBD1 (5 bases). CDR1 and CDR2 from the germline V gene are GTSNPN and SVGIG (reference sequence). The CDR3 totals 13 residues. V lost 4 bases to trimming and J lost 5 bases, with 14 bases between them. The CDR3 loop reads CAWKTGERTEAFF. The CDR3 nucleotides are TGTGCCTGGAAGACGGGGGAGCGGACTGAAGCTTTCTTT.

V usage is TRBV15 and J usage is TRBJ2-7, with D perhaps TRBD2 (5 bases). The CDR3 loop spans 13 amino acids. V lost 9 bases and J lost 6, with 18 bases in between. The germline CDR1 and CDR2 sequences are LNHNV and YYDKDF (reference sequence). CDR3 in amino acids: CATQLVSYSEQYF. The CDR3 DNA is TGTGCCACGCAACTAGTTTCTTATTCCGAGCAGTACTTC.

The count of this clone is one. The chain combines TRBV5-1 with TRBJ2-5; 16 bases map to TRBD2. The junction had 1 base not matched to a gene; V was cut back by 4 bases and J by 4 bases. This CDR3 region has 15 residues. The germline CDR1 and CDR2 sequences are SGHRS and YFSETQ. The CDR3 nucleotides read TGCGCCAGCAGCGGGACTAGCGGGAGGGTAGAGACCCAGTACTTC. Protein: CASSGTSGRVETQYF.

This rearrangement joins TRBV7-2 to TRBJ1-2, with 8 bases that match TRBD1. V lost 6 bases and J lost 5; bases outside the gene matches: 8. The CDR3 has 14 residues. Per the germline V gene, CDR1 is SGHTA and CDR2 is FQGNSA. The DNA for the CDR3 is TGTGCCAGCAGGGCCCAGGGGGCATGGTATGGCTACACCTTC. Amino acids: CASRAQGAWYGYTF.

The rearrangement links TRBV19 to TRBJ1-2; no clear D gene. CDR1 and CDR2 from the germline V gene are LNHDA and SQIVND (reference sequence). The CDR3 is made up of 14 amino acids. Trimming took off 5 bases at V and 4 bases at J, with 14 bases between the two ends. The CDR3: CASSATTQVYGYTF. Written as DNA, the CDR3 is TGTGCCAGTAGTGCGACAACCCAAGTCTATGGCTACACCTTC.

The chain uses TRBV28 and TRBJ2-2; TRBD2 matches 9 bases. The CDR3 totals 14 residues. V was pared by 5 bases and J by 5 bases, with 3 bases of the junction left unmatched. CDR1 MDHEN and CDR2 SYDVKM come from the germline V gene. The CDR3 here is CASSLSGRTGELFF. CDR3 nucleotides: TGTGCCAGCAGTCTTAGCGGGAGAACCGGGGAGCTGTTTTTT. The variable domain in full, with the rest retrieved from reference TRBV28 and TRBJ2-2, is DVKVTQSSRYLVKRTGEKVFLECVQDMDHENMFWYRQDPGLGLRLIYFSYDVKMKEKGDIPEGYSVSREKKERFSLILESASTNQTSMYLCASSLSGRTGELFFGEGSRLTVL.

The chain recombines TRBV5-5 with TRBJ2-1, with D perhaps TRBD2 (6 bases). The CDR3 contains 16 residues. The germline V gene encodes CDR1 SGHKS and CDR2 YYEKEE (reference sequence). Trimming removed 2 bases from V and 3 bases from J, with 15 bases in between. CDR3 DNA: TGTGCCAGCAGCTTTAAGGACTTGGGGGGCTACAATGAGCAGTTCTTC. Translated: CASSFKDLGGYNEQFF. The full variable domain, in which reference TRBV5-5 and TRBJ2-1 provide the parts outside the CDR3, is DAGVTQSPTHLIKTRGQQVTLRCSPISGHKSVSWYQQVLGQGPQFIFQYYEKEERGRGNFPDRFSARQFPNYSSELNVNALLLGDSALYLCASSFKDLGGYNEQFFGPGTRLTVL.

The CDR3 protein is CASSLWAPDQPQHF. DNA of the CDR3: TGTGCCAGCAGTTTGTGGGCCCCGGATCAGCCCCAGCATTTT. The gene calls are TRBV28 and TRBJ1-5; no firm D call. There are 14 residues in the CDR3. Germline V CDR1 and CDR2: MDHEN, SYDVKM. The V and J ends lost 3 bases and 5 bases respectively, with 11 bases between them.